This T cell receptor (beta chain) appears in the sequencing data of a study of Graves' ophthalmopathy and Graves' hyperthyroidism. The study, taken as a whole, reports: The model achieved 55% to 71% sensitivity and roughly 72% specificity for ophthalmopathy progression. Blood also carried most expanded thyroid clonotypes exceeding 0.001 frequency.

Beta-chain TCR CDR3 regions were amplified from RNA transcripts. Scientists carried out first-round RT-PCR using HTBI primers and then a second-round multiplex PCR. TCRdb passed the multiplex PCR reads through MiXCR, listing each CDR3 protein once. The data contain about 1.1 million distinct CDR3 sequences, 35% to 45% of them singletons. This clonotype was observed at least ten times. Its antigen is unidentified. The V end was cut by 6 bases, the J end by 3 bases, with 18 bases between. From germline, CDR1 is LNHNV and CDR2 YYDKDF (reference sequence). This CDR3 region has 15 residues. Sequencing was performed on peripheral blood or thyroid tissue (not recorded which). This receptor was taken from an adult man with Graves' hyperthyroidism. The rearrangement links TRBV15 to TRBJ2-7; tentatively, D is TRBD2 (6 bases). The DNA for the CDR3 is TGTGCCACCAGTAAGAGATCCCGGGGACTCTACGAGCAGTACTTC. Translated: CATSKRSRGLYEQYF.